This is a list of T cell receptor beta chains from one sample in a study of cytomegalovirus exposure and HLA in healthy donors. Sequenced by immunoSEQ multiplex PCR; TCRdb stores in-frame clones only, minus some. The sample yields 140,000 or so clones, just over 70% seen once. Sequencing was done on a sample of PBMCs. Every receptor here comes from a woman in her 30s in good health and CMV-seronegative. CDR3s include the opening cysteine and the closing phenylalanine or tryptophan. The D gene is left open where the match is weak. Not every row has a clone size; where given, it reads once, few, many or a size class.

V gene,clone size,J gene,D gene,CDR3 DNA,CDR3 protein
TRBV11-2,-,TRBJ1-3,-,TGTGCCAGCAGCTTAGGAGCGTGGCGGGCTCTCGGAAACACCATATATTTT,CASSLGAWRALGNTIYF
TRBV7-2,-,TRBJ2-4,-,TGTGCCAGCAGCTTAGCGGGGGGAAACATTCAGTACTTC,CASSLAGGNIQYF
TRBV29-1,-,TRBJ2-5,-,TGCAGTGGGAGCAGGGGCGCGGAAGAGACCCAGTACTTC,CSGSRGAEETQYF
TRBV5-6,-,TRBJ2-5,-,TGTGCCAGCATGGGACAAGGATTAGAGACCCAGTACTTC,CASMGQGLETQYF
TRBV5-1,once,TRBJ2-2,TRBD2,TGCGCCAGCAGCTTACTAGCGGGAGGGGCCGGGGAGCTGTTTTTT,CASSLLAGGAGELFF
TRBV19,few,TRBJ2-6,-,TGTGCCAGTAGTATCCCCGAAAGGGAGAGCTCTGGGGCCAACGTCCTGACTTTC,CASSIPERESSGANVLTF
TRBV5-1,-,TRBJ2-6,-,TGCGCCAGCAGCTTGGAGGGGGCTGGGGCCAACGTCCTGACTTTC,CASSLEGAGANVLTF
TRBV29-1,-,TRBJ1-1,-,TGCAGCGTTGAAATCTCCCAGGGGACATTGGCTTTCTTT,CSVEISQGTLAFF
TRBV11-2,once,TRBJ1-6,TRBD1,TGTGCCAGCAGCGACTCTTACCGGGACAGGGGGTCACCCCTCCACTTT,CASSDSYRDRGSPLHF
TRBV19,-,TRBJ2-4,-,TGTGCCAGTAGTAGAATTACGACAGGCGGGTTCTTAAACATTCAGTACTTC,CASSRITTGGFLNIQYF
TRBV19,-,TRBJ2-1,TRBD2,TGTGCCAGTAGTCCGCTAGCGGGAGTTCAACCCAACCGGTTCTACAATGAGCAGTTCTTC,CASSPLAGVQPNRFYNEQFF
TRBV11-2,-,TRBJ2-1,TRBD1,TGTGCCAGCAGCCACGACAGGGGGCGACATGAGCAGTTCTTC,CASSHDRGRHEQFF
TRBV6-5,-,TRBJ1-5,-,TGTGCCAGCAGTTACTCGATCGGGGGCAATCAGCCCCAGCATTTT,CASSYSIGGNQPQHF
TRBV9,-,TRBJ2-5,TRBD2,TGTGCCAGCAGCGAGAGCGGGGCCGCAGAGACCCAGTACTTC,CASSESGAAETQYF
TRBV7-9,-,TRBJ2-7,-,TGTGCCAGCAGCCAAATACAGGGAACCTACGAGCAGTACTTC,CASSQIQGTYEQYF
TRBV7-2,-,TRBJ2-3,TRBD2,TGTGCCAGCAGCCTTACCGGGACTAGTGGGGGTACGCAGTATTTT,CASSLTGTSGGTQYF
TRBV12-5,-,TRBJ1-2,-,TGTGCTAGTGGTTTACTTCCCGGGTCTCTCTATGGCTACACCTTC,CASGLLPGSLYGYTF
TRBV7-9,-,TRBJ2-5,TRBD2,TGTGCCAGCAGCTTCCCCCCCGGGACTAGGGGTGGAGAGACCCAGTACTTC,CASSFPPGTRGGETQYF
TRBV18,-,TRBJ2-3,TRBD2,TGTGCCAGCTCATTACCTGGGACGAGCGGGGCAGATACGCAGTATTTT,CASSLPGTSGADTQYF
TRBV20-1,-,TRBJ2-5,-,TGCAGTGCTAGACCTCTAGAGACCCAGTACTTC,CSARPLETQYF
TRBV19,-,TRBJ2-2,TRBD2,TGTGCCACCCGACAGGGTCGAGGACTAGCGGGAGACACCGGGGAGCTGTTTTTT,CATRQGRGLAGDTGELFF
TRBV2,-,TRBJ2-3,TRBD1,TGTGCCATTCCGACAGGGGGTCGTTTTACAGATACGCAGTATTTT,CAIPTGGRFTDTQYF
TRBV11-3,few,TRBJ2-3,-,TGTGCCAGCAGCTTAGGAGGCCCCGAGGCCACAGATACGCAGTATTTT,CASSLGGPEATDTQYF